The 23 T cell receptor beta chains below all came from one sample that was sequenced in a study of T cells in Graves' hyperthyroidism and ophthalmopathy. What was amplified from RNA transcripts were TCR beta CDR3 regions. The HTBI primer set served for first-round RT-PCR of the TCR CDR3. TCRdb re-called the multiplex PCR reads with MiXCR, one entry per CDR3 protein. The sample has 300,000 to 450,000 distinct CDR3 sequences; 20% to 25% are singletons. The material sequenced was blood. Receptor source: a man aged 50-60 years with Graves' hyperthyroidism.

A word on this clonotype: A much larger clone is a single base away; this may be a read error. The gene calls are TRBV14 and TRBJ2-1, with 8 bases matching TRBD2. Unmatched junction bases numbered 15, after V lost 4 bases and J lost 10 bases. The CDR3 runs to 16 residues. Germline V gives CDR1 SGHDN, CDR2 FVKESK. CDR3 loop: CASSRPGPAGVEEQFF. The CDR3 region has the DNA TGTGCCAGCAGCCGCCCGGGACCAGCGGGAGTTGAGGAGCAGTTCTTC.

The chain employs TRBV15 and TRBJ2-7, with 12 bases fitting TRBD1. V was clipped by 5 bases and J by 4 bases; unmatched bases: 12. Germline CDR1 and CDR2: LNHNV and YYDKDF (reference sequence). This CDR3 is built from 17 residues. Here the CDR3 DNA reads TGTGCCACCAGCTCCCAGACTCCGGGACAGGGGGCGTACGAGCAGTACTTC. Amino acids: CATSSQTPGQGAYEQYF. Combining the CDR3 with reference TRBV15 and TRBJ2-7 gives the whole variable domain DAMVIQNPRYQVTQFGKPVTLSCSQTLNHNVMYWYQQKSSQAPKLLFHYYDKDFNNEADTPDNFQSRRPNTSFCFLDIRSPGLGDTAMYLCATSSQTPGQGAYEQYFGPGTRLTVT.

Here the CDR3 DNA reads TGTGCCAGCAGCCAAGAGAAGAGGGCAGGGGGAAGCTCCACTGAAGCTTTCTTT. It encodes CASSQEKRAGGSSTEAFF. The chain recombines TRBV4-2 with TRBJ1-1, with TRBD1 identical over 7 bases. Germline CDR1 LGHNA, CDR2 YNFKEQ. The CDR3 loop spans 18 amino acids. V lost 0 bases, J lost 4 bases, and 14 bases stayed unmatched.

The sample holds one count of this clonotype. This chain connects TRBV14 to TRBJ2-1, with TRBD1 matching over 9 bases. Germline CDR1 is SGHDN and CDR2 is FVKESK. V gave up 1 base and J gave up 6 bases; unmatched junction bases: 4. The CDR3 runs 15 residues. As DNA, the CDR3 is TGTGCCAGCAGCCAAGGGACAGGGGTGTTCAATGAGCAGTTCTTC. The encoded protein is CASSQGTGVFNEQFF.

This clonotype appeared a few times. The chain joins TRBV29-1 to TRBJ1-4; possible D gene TRBD1, 6 bases. V was pared by 1 base and J by 4 bases, with 13 bases between. The CDR3 totals 15 residues. CDR1 SQVTM and CDR2 ANQGSEA come from the germline V gene. CDR3 DNA sequence: TGCAGCGTTGAAGTTTTTGACAGGAGTAATGAAAAACTGTTTTTT. It encodes CSVEVFDRSNEKLFF.

This clonotype was detected only a few times. V is TRBV6-1 and J is TRBJ2-7, with TRBD1 matching over 8 bases. The CDR3 loop spans 15 amino acids. The ends lost 7 bases at V and 4 bases at J; junction bases unmatched: 12. The germline CDR1 and CDR2 sequences are MNHNS and SASEGT. DNA of the CDR3: TGTGCCAGCACCCCTACCGGGACAGGACCTTACGAGCAGTACTTC. Its protein product is CASTPTGTGPYEQYF.

The chain carries TRBV19 and TRBJ2-7; D perhaps matches TRBD2 (6 bases). V lost 5 bases to trimming and J lost 3 bases, with 17 bases between them. Germline-derived CDR1 and CDR2 are LNHDA and SQIVND (reference sequence). This CDR3 is 15 amino acids long. The CDR3 reads CASSAPGRGNYEQYF. Written as DNA, the CDR3 is TGTGCCAGTAGTGCTCCGGGACGGGGGAACTACGAGCAGTACTTC.

This clonotype was seen a few times. A much larger clone differs by one base, so this may be a read error. The chain couples TRBV18 to TRBJ2-2, with unresolved D. The CDR3 is made up of 13 amino acids. Germline loops: CDR1 KGHSH, CDR2 LQKENI. The CDR3 nucleotides read TGTGCCGGCTCACCACGAAAGGACGGGGAGCTGTTTTTT. It translates to CAGSPRKDGELFF.

This clonotype was seen a handful of times. The chain joins TRBV10-3 to TRBJ2-5; D is ambiguous. Germline V lookup: CDR1 ENHRY, CDR2 SYGVKD. The CDR3 loop spans 14 amino acids. V was cut by 0 bases and J by 2 bases, with 7 bases left in between. The CDR3 nucleotides are TGTGCCATCAGTGAGTCAAAGGTTCAAGAGACCCAGTACTTC. Its protein is CAISESKVQETQYF.

This clonotype turned up a few times. The chain carries TRBV3-1 and TRBJ2-7, with 11 bases aligning to TRBD2. Germline-derived CDR1 and CDR2 are LGHDT and YNNKEL (reference sequence). The J segment lost 3 bases and the V segment lost 5 bases, leaving 6 bases of the junction unmatched. CDR3 length equals 15 residues. The CDR3 spells CASSATSGSGYEQYF. The CDR3 DNA sequence: TGTGCCAGCAGCGCAACTAGCGGGAGCGGCTACGAGCAGTACTTC.

The V and J genes are TRBV3-1 and TRBJ2-5, with 10 bases lining up with TRBD2. The CDR3 length is 16 residues. After removal of 4 bases from V and 4 bases from J, the junction contained 9 bases not matched to a gene. The V gene's germline CDR1 is LGHDT and CDR2 YNNKEL (reference sequence). CDR3: CASSPARTSGLETQYF. CDR3 DNA: TGTGCCAGCAGCCCAGCACGGACTAGCGGACTAGAGACCCAGTACTTC.

This clonotype was observed many times. The V gene is TRBV2, the J gene TRBJ2-3; no clear D. V dropped 3 bases and J dropped 2 bases, with 9 bases sitting between them. This CDR3 comprises 14 residues. CDR1 SNHLY and CDR2 FYNNEI come from the germline V gene. The chain's CDR3 is CASSDMANTDTQYF. CDR3 sequence (DNA): TGTGCCAGCAGTGATATGGCAAACACAGATACGCAGTATTTT.

This clonotype was found a few times. V and J are TRBV12-3 or TRBV12-4 and TRBJ2-5; 9 bases are a match to TRBD2. The V and J ends lost 5 bases and 4 bases, in that order; junction bases with no gene match: 14. The CDR3 is 17 residues long. The CDR3 DNA reads as TGTGCCAGCAGTCCAATTCGTGTAGCGGGAGAAGGAGAGACCCAGTACTTC. It translates to CASSPIRVAGEGETQYF.

This clonotype showed up many times. The chain uses TRBV20-1 and TRBJ2-1; tentatively, D is TRBD2 (5 bases). Germline assignment: CDR1 DFQATT and CDR2 SNEGSKA (reference sequence). V was pared by 0 bases and J by 1 base, with 7 bases between. The CDR3 consists of 14 residues. CDR3 region: CSAREGGSYNEQFF. CDR3 DNA sequence: TGCAGTGCTAGAGAAGGCGGGTCCTACAATGAGCAGTTCTTC.

This chain connects TRBV15 to TRBJ2-2, with TRBD2 identical over 11 bases. CDR1 is LNHNV and CDR2 is YYDKDF in the germline V gene (reference sequence). J lost 5 bases, V lost 5 bases, and 7 bases had no gene match. The CDR3 contains 16 residues. CDR3 loop: CATSEPSGRLTGELFF. The CDR3 region has the DNA TGTGCCACCAGCGAGCCTAGCGGGAGGTTGACCGGGGAGCTGTTTTTT.

A remark on this clonotype: One junction end does not reproduce the germline sequence, and a read error may be involved. The rearrangement links TRBV11-3 to TRBJ1-1; no definite D call. The length of the CDR3 is 14 residues. The germline CDR1 and CDR2 sequences are SGHNT and YENEEA. The CDR3 coding sequence is TGTGCCAACAGCCCAACGGGCTGGGTAACTGAAGCTTTCTTT. Its protein is CANSPTGWVTEAFF. Drawing the rest from reference TRBV11-3 and TRBJ1-1, the complete variable domain is EAGVVQSPRYKIIEKKQPVAFWCNPISGHNTLYWYLQNLGQGPELLIRYENEEAVDDSQLPKDRFSAERLKGVDSTLKIQPAELGDSAVYLCANSPTGWVTEAFFGQGTRLTVV.

This clonotype was detected only once. It may be a read error: a sequence one base away is much more abundant. The chain joins TRBV7-3 to TRBJ2-7; the D is unclear. V lost 2 bases and J 2 bases, leaving 16 bases between the germline ends. This CDR3 region has 16 residues. Per germline, CDR1 SGHTA and CDR2 FQGTGA. The CDR3 DNA reads as TGTGCCAGCAGCTTAGGGATCAGTCGACGCACCTACGAGCAGTACTTC. Translation: CASSLGISRRTYEQYF.

A remark on this clonotype: This may stem from a read error, because a much larger clone lies one nucleotide away. This chain links TRBV7-2 with TRBJ2-1; tentatively, D is TRBD2 (5 bases). Germline CDR1 SGHTA, CDR2 FQGNSA. This CDR3 comprises 14 residues. The V end was cut by 0 bases, the J end by 7 bases, with 10 bases between. The CDR3 loop reads CASSLASRRNEQFF. CDR3 in DNA: TGTGCCAGCAGCTTAGCCTCCAGGAGGAATGAGCAGTTCTTC. The full variable domain, completed using reference TRBV7-2 and TRBJ2-1, is GAGVSQSPSNKVTEKGKDVELRCDPISGHTALYWYRQSLGQGLEFLIYFQGNSAPDKSGLPSDRFSAERTGGSVSTLTIQRTQQEDSAVYLCASSLASRRNEQFFGPGTRLTVL.

The chain joins TRBV6-5 to TRBJ2-7; D may correspond to TRBD1 or TRBD2 (5 bases each). Germline CDR1 is MNHEY and CDR2 is SVGAGI. This CDR3 contains 13 residues. V dropped 0 bases and J dropped 6 bases, with 9 bases sitting between them. CDR3 residues: CASSYSLGTEQYF. The CDR3, as DNA: TGTGCCAGCAGTTACTCACTAGGGACCGAGCAGTACTTC.

This clonotype was seen more than once but under ten times. The chain carries TRBV20-1 and TRBJ2-2; 11 bases are a match to TRBD2. This CDR3 has 14 residues. Looked up from germline, CDR1 is DFQATT and CDR2 is SNEGSKA (reference sequence). J gave up 3 bases and V 3 bases, and 0 bases lay outside the gene matches. The CDR3 sequence is CSASSGRDTGELFF. CDR3 coding DNA: TGCAGTGCTAGTAGCGGGAGGGACACCGGGGAGCTGTTTTTT.

This clonotype was counted between two and nine times. This chain links TRBV15 with TRBJ2-2; D gene ambiguous. Germline loops: CDR1 LNHNV, CDR2 YYDKDF (reference sequence). V lost 0 bases and J lost 8, with 13 bases in between. This CDR3 has 15 amino acids. Here the CDR3 reads CATSRDLEWSGELFF. The DNA for the CDR3 is TGTGCCACCAGCAGAGATCTGGAGTGGTCGGGGGAGCTGTTTTTT.

Comment on this clonotype: An end of the junction does not agree with germline; a read error may underlie this. This chain connects TRBV20-1 to TRBJ2-5, with a weak D call TRBD1 (5 bases). Germline lookup yields CDR1 DFQATT and CDR2 SNEGSKA (reference sequence). The CDR3 runs 10 residues. The CDR3 DNA sequence: TGCAGTGCTGGACAAGGGACCCAGTACTTC. Protein sequence: CSAGQGTQYF.

V gene TRBV6-5 combines with J gene TRBJ2-7; tentatively, D is TRBD1 (6 bases). Germline V gene data show CDR1 as MNHEY and CDR2 as SVGAGI. Deletions cut 2 bases from V and 5 bases from J, with 22 bases between. There are 17 residues in the CDR3. The chain's CDR3 is CASSYPPATGSNHEQYF. As DNA, the CDR3 is TGTGCCAGCAGTTACCCACCGGCCACAGGGTCTAATCACGAGCAGTACTTC.